Listed below are T cell receptor beta chains from one sample, sequenced in a study of cytomegalovirus exposure and HLA in healthy donors. The method was immunoSEQ multiplex PCR; TCRdb's version includes in-frame clones alone and lacks a portion of them. The data show 200,000 to 300,000 clones, 78% seen once. Sequenced material: PBMCs. The receptors were sampled from a boy younger than 18 in good health and CMV-seronegative. The CDR3 runs from the conserved cysteine through the conserved F or W. Each record gives: J gene, V gene, CDR3 protein.

>TRBJ2-7|TRBV11-2
CASSPGVDAAYEQYF
>TRBJ2-1|TRBV9
CASSVASLNEQFF
>TRBJ1-2|TRBV4-1
CASSQSVADYGYTF
>TRBJ1-2|TRBV19
CASSVYRDYTF
>TRBJ1-5|TRBV2
CASRGEAFWGQPQHF
>TRBJ2-1|TRBV15
CATLNGALSSDEQFF
>TRBJ2-2|TRBV7-9
CASSLGRGTGELFF
>TRBJ1-2|TRBV9
CASSLPRTGGYGYTF
>TRBJ1-1|TRBV27
CASSLQRRTEAFF
>TRBJ2-3|TRBV7-6
CASSSGGTRTDTQYF
>TRBJ2-1|TRBV7-7
CASSLGAGGLVGSYNEQFF
>TRBJ1-2|TRBV11-3
CASSLDRDSPYGYTF
>TRBJ2-1|TRBV27
CASRRGRDNEQFF
>TRBJ2-7|TRBV11-2
CASSLLTRAGGLHEQYF
>TRBJ2-5|TRBV2
CASSLEQGSETQYF
>TRBJ2-7|TRBV19
CASNDVDRGTYEQYF